This TCR beta chain was retrieved from a study of beta chain features in type 1 diabetes. Isolated RNA was reverse transcribed in full, so expressed TCRB transcripts were sequenced. Sequenced by immunoSEQ multiplex PCR; TCRdb stores in-frame clones only, minus some. The table has 310,000 or so clones, approximately 11% seen once. This CDR3 has 15 residues. Germline CDR1 KGHSH, CDR2 LQKENI. V lost 0 bases and J lost 8, with 16 bases in between. This rearrangement joins TRBV18 to TRBJ1-2; D not resolved. Sequencing was carried out using naive CD4+ T cells from blood. The sequence was obtained from a woman aged 25 to 45 in good health. The CDR3 loop is CASSPPSLSYWGYTF. The CDR3, as DNA: TGTGCCAGCTCACCACCTAGTCTGAGCTACTGGGGCTACACCTTC.